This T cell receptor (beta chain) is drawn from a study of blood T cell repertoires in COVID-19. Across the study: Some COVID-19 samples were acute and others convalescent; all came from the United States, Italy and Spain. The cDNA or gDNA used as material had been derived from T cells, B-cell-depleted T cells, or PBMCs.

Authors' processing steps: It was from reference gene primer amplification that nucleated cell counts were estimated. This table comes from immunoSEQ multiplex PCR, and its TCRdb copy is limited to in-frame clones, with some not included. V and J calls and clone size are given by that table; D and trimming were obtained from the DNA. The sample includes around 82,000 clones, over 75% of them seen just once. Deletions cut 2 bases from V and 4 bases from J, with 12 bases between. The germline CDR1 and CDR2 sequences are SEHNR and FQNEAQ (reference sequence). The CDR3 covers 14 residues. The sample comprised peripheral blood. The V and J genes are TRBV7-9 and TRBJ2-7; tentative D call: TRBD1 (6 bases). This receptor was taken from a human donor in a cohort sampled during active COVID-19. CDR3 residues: CASSLKDQGYEQYF. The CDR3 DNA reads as TGTGCCAGCAGCTTAAAGGATCAGGGGTACGAGCAGTACTTC.